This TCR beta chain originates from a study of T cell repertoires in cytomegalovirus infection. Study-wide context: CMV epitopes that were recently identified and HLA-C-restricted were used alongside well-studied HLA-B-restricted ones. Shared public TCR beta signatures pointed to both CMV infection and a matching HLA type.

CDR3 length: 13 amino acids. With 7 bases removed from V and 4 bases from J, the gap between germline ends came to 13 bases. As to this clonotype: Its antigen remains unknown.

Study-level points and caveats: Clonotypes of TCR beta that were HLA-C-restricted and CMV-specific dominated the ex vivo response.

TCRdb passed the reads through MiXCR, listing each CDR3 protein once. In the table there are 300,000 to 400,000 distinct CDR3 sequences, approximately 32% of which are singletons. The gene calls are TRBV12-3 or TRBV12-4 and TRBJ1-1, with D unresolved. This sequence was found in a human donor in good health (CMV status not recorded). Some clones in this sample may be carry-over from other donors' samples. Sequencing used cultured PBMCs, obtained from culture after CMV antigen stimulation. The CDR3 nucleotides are TGTGCCAGCACTCTGATGGGAGGCACTGAAGCTTTCTTT. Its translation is CASTLMGGTEAFF.